One sample yielded the 2 T cell receptor beta chains listed below, sequenced in a study of T cells after yellow fever vaccination. TCRdb re-called the 5' RACE reads with MiXCR, one entry per CDR3 protein. The data show 450,000 to 600,000 distinct CDR3 sequences, about 17% seen once. The sequences come from PBMCs, collected 5 days after the first yellow fever vaccination. Receptors originate from a young man who received the YFV17D yellow fever vaccine.

This clonotype was seen only a few times. V gene TRBV9 combines with J gene TRBJ1-3; TRBD1 is a possible D gene (5 bases). V was pared by 6 bases and J by 10 bases, with 17 bases between. The germline V gene encodes CDR1 SGDLS and CDR2 YYNGEE. This CDR3 is built from 13 residues. The CDR3 bases are TGTGCCAGCACAGGCTCCGCCGGGGCGACCATATATTTT. Translated, it gives CASTGSAGATIYF.

The genes are TRBV30 and TRBJ2-7; perhaps TRBD1 as D (6 bases). Germline V CDR1 and CDR2: GTSNPN, SVGIG (reference sequence). The CDR3 length is 13 residues. Trimming removed 1 base from V and 3 bases from J, with 10 bases in between. The CDR3 protein is CAWSGGHHYEQYF. CDR3 coding DNA: TGTGCCTGGAGTGGGGGACATCACTACGAGCAGTACTTC.